This T cell receptor (beta chain) comes out of a study of cytomegalovirus exposure and HLA in healthy donors. For the study at large: An earlier analysis found 95 million to 140 million unique TCR beta sequences from 150 million to 200 million T cells.

Vbeta (60) and Jbeta (13) primers were used in the PCR. Generated by immunoSEQ multiplex PCR, the TCRdb table keeps only in-frame clones and is missing some. The profile shows around 52,000 clones, about 79% of them singletons. Study results and caveats: Usually a TCR sequence was rare, but some public TCRs were found in many donors. Most TCR beta V segments were productive about 90% or about 30% of the time in an earlier analysis.

In this sample, this clone turned up a few times. Its matching antigen is unknown. This clonotype was obtained from a middle-aged man in good health and CMV-seronegative. The sample consisted of PBMCs.

The CDR3 bases are TGTGCCAGCAGTGGACAGGGGCTAGCCAAAAACATTCAGTACTTC. Its translation is CASSGQGLAKNIQYF. V and J are TRBV6-6 and TRBJ2-4; TRBD1 aligns across 9 bases. Germline V gene sequence: CDR1 MNHNY, CDR2 SVGAGI (reference sequence). The CDR3 totals 15 residues. After removal of 5 bases from V and 0 bases from J, the junction contained 2 bases not matched to a gene.